This T cell receptor beta chain was sequenced in a study of breast tumors, draining lymph nodes, adjacent tissues. Samples came from axillary lymph nodes draining the breast cancer. 15 amino acids form the CDR3, both terminal residues included. Germline V gene sequence: CDR1 SNHLY, CDR2 FYNNEI. TCRdb re-analysed the multiplex PCR reads in MiXCR, keeping a single row per CDR3 protein. The sample has tens of thousands of distinct CDR3 sequences, more than 25% seen once. As for this clonotype: The CDR3 carries no conserved terminal phenylalanine or tryptophan, so it likely arises from a read error. The limits of the CDR3 on the DNA are not certain, so only TCRdb's listed CDR3 is given.

Sample: axillary lymph node tissue. The TCR was taken from a female donor with breast cancer. Some clones in this sample may be carry-over from other donors' samples. The chain joins TRBV2 to TRBJ2-1. Here the CDR3 reads CASSENTVYGYTFGS.